This T cell receptor beta chain is drawn from a study of T cell responses to AZD1222 COVID-19 vaccine (dated by TCRdb to about 2021). About the investigation overall: AZD1222 recipients with second doses at about 4 weeks or about 12 weeks were pooled, because spike-specific TCR depth and breadth did not differ between schedules. Enrollment into the trials was organized by age into subgroups of 18-55, 56-69 and 70-plus years, and those subgroups contained roughly 150, 30 and 60 TCR-sequenced participants, respectively. TCR sequencing was performed for fewer than 250 trial participants, of whom approximately 200 were given two doses of AZD1222 and around 26 were given two doses of MenACWY control vaccine.

This specimen's time point label, interpreted: baseline before first vaccination. Samples from vaccinated people were obtained from the UK trials COV001 and COV002, which included a single-blind randomized controlled phase 2/3 trial of AZD1222 (ChAdOx1 nCoV-19) in healthy adults. Trial participant PBMC samples were collected at day 0 and day 28 after the second dose for TCRbeta chain sequencing. The CDR3 regions of human TCRbeta chains were analyzed by immunosequencing. Regarding the original processing steps: TCRs in the repertoires were matched against a reference library of SARS-CoV-2-specific TCRs that had been generated with the MIRA antigen-specificity platform. Breadth meant the fraction of unique TCRs that were SARS-CoV-2-associated, whereas depth meant the fraction of total T cells that were SARS-CoV-2-associated. Using the MIRA data, each spike-specific TCR was assigned both to the spike region to which the TCR was reactive and to a CD4 or CD8 class. Log10-transformed breadth and depth values were compared by one-way ANOVA with Sidak's multiple comparisons tests. TCRdb re-hosts the immuneACCESS table, in-frame sequences only. Its copies lack some clones; in the studies checked, an unresolved V gene accounts for under half of them, and the cause for the rest is not known. The D gene and trimming were derived from the DNA, and the V and J assignments and clone size from that table. The sample table contains 120,000 or so clones; only one count was recorded for approximately 85% of them. Together, the top ten hold just under 9.5% of the sample.

V and J lose 2 bases and 6 bases, and a span of 12 bases separates them. From cysteine to phenylalanine, the CDR3 is 14 amino acids long. CDR3 DNA is the only sequence kept; it has 42 bases, read in frame from the first base. As encoded in the germline V gene, CDR1 is KGHSH while CDR2 is LQKENI. On this clone: It has no known antigen specificity. No base qualities exist here, and no much larger clone lies one base off it.

Here is what the overall study found, with its caveats: Epitopes outside the regions mutated in the B.1.351 and B.1.1.7 variants were reportedly recognized by nearly half of the unique spike-specific TCRs. In the small 56-69-year group, the increase in depth fell short of significance, most likely because of low power. Because no samples from the day 14 peak response were available, repertoires could be characterized only after the peak T cell response. A significant rise in spike-specific TCR breadth and depth was observed after two AZD1222 doses relative to day 0 and relative to MenACWY recipients. The whole spike protein was spanned by vaccine-associated CD4 TCRs, and dominant responses were seen in regions 160-218 and 743-854. Conclusions about previously exposed vaccinees are limited because only five to seven AZD1222 recipients were SARS-CoV-2 seropositive at baseline. Most participants were white British and females outnumbered males, and the authors suggested that clonal diversity may have been underestimated.

The material sequenced was peripheral blood, taken on day 0 of AZD1222 vaccination. This TCR was sampled from an adult in good health. Here the chain combines TRBV18 and TRBJ2-3; no confident D gene assignment can be made. In nucleotides, the sequence is TGTGCCAGCTCACCAGATAGTGGGCGGGATACGCAGTATTTT. Its protein product is CASSPDSGRDTQYF.